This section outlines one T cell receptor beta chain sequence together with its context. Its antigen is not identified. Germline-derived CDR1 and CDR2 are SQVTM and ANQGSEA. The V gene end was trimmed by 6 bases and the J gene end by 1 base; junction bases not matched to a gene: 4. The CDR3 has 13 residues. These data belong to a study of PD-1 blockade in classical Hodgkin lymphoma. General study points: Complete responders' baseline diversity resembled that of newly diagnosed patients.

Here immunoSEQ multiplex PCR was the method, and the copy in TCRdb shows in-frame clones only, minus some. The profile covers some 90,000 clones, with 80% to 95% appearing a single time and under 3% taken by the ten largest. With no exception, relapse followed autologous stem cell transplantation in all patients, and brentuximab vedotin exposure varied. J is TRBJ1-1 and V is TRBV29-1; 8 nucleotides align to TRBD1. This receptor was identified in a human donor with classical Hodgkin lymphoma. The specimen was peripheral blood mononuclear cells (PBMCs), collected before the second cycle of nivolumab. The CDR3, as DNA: TGCAGCGTCGCAGGGGGCCGGAACACTGAAGCTTTCTTT. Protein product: CSVAGGRNTEAFF.